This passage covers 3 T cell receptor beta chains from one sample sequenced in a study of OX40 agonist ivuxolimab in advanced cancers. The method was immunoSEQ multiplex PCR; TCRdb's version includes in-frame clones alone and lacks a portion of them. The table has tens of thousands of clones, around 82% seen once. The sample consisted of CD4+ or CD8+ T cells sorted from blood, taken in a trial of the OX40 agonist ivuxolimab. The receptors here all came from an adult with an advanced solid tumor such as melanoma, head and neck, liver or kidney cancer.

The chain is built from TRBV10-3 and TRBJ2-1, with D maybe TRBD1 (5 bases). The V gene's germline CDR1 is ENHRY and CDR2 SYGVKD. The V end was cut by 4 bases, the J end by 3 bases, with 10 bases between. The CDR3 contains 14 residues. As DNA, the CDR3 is TGTGCCATCAGTGGGGTGGACAACTACAATGAGCAGTTCTTC. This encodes CAISGVDNYNEQFF.

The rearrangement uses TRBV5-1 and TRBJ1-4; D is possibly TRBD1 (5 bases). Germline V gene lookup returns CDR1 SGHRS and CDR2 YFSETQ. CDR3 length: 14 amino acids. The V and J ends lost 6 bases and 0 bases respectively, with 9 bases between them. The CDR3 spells CASTDSPTNEKLFF. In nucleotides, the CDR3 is TGCGCCAGCACTGACAGCCCAACTAATGAAAAACTGTTTTTT.

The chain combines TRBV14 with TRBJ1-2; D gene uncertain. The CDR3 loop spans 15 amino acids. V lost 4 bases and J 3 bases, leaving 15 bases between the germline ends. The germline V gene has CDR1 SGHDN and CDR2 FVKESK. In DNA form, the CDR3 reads TGTGCCAGCAGCCGAAATGCCAACAGAGACTATGGCTACACCTTC. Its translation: CASSRNANRDYGYTF.